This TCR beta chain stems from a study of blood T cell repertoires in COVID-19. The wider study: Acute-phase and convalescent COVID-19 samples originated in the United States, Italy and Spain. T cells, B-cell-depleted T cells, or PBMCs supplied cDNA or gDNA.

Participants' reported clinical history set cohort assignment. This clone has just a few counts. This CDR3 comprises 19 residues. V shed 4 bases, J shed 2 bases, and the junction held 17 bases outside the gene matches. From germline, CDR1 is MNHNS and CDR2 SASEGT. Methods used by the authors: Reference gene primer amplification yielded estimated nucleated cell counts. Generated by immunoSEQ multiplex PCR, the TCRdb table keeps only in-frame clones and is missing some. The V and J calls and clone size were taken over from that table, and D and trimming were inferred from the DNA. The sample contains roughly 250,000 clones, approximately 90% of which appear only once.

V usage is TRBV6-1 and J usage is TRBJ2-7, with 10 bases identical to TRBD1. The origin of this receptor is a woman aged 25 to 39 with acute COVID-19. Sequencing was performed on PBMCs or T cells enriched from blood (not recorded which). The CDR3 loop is CASSVPRDRGPVFPYEQYF. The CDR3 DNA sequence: TGTGCCAGCAGTGTTCCCCGGGACAGGGGACCCGTTTTTCCCTACGAGCAGTACTTC.